This is a list of T cell receptor beta chains from one sample in a study of cytomegalovirus exposure and HLA in healthy donors. Some clones are missing from TCRdb's copy, which holds only in-frame ones; the method was immunoSEQ multiplex PCR. This sample yields roughly 200,000 clones, of which about 80% are seen a single time; 3% to 4.5% belongs to the top ten. The sequencing input was PBMCs. These receptors were collected from a woman in her sixties in good health and CMV-seropositive. Each CDR3 is given without its conserved first and last residue.

TRBV4-1	TRBJ1-4	ASRLGQGQSEKLF
TRBV10-3	TRBJ2-1	AILPGLAGEQF
TRBV19	TRBJ1-2	ASLRTGGNYGYT
TRBV29-1	TRBJ2-7	AFFSTGVGEQY
TRBV11-2	TRBJ2-1	ASSLGTSVNNEQF
TRBV19	TRBJ2-1	ASGKTSGGRGEQF
TRBV7-3	TRBJ2-1	ASSFLGGTSSYNEQF
TRBV5-5	TRBJ2-7	ASRPPQGHSSYEQY
TRBV27	TRBJ2-7	ASKTGLSYEQY
TRBV4-1	TRBJ2-5	ASSQGVQIQGTQY
TRBV6-1	TRBJ1-5	ASSGTVTPQH
TRBV6-6	TRBJ2-1	ASKDSSGGSYNEQF
TRBV19	TRBJ2-6	ASSEQRANVLT
TRBV4-3	TRBJ2-3	ASSQRTGSTDTQY
TRBV18	TRBJ2-7	ASSQQGLGEQY
TRBV11-2	TRBJ2-1	ASSLDKGVGRLAGGEQF
TRBV19	TRBJ2-5	ASSRTSGVETQY
TRBV30	TRBJ2-7	ASDRGLSSYEQY
TRBV11-2	TRBJ1-1	ASSPYSIPRGRTEAF
TRBV5-1	TRBJ2-6	ASSQFSGANGLT
TRBV19	TRBJ2-7	ASSSPRQGQSSYEQY
TRBV5-1	TRBJ2-1	ASSLGQGPYNEQF
TRBV5-4	TRBJ2-1	ASSSRTSGDYNEQF
TRBV6-1	TRBJ2-2	ASSEATGWDPGELF
TRBV9	TRBJ2-5	ASSATSGRETQY
TRBV7-3	TRBJ2-2	ASSPGSGNTGELF
TRBV20-1	TRBJ1-1	SARGWLEAF
TRBV11-2	TRBJ1-2	AGLPAADNGYT
TRBV6-5	TRBJ1-2	ASSPGTGVWGYT
TRBV28	TRBJ1-5	ASSSGTTSNQPQH
TRBV5-1	TRBJ2-5	ASSPLAGGPETQY